This T cell receptor (beta chain) was captured by sequencing in a study of beta chain features in type 1 diabetes listed by TCRdb under 2018. In terms of the full investigation: No differences in mean age, gender distribution, total cell number or subset yield were found between patients and healthy donors. In the study, TCRB repertoires of sorted circulating CD4+ T cell subsets from recently diagnosed type 1 diabetes patients were compared with those of matched healthy donors. A total of approximately 100 million sorted cells were examined across all samples, and the number of cells per subset was strongly correlated with RNA yield. Naive and central memory subsets were obtained from all 30 or so donors, but regulatory and stem cell-like memory subsets were isolated from only 8 patients and roughly eight healthy donors. Study-level results and caveats: Fewer insertions and more nucleotide deletions at VDJ recombination sites were observed in patients with type 1 diabetes, implying thymic rearrangement abnormalities. Naive, central memory and regulatory TCRB repertoires appeared to be more similar among patients than among healthy donors. Type 1 diabetes patients showed a moderate but significant shortening of TCRB CDR3 length in all four CD4+ subsets. Sequencing cDNA rather than genomic DNA could over-represent highly expressing activated cells, although activation and CD3 levels did not differ between groups. PCR might favor shorter templates, but patient and control samples were amplified and corrected together, so any skew would affect both groups equally. Because small numbers of individuals were included in the HLA sub-analyses, any influence of HLA type on TCRB rearrangement was left unresolved.

As concerns this clone: Its antigen target is currently unknown. No base quality values were provided; no much bigger clone lies one nucleotide off.

From each donor, a single peripheral blood sample of about 100 mL on average was drawn into heparinised tubes. Naive, central memory, regulatory and stem cell-like memory CD4+ T cells were sorted on a BD FACSAria II using a panel including CD45RO, CCR7, CD25, CD127, CD95 and CD27. Purity was above 95% for every sorted population. Right away, PBMCs were isolated by Lymphoprep density gradient centrifugation and were stained directly, with no culture step. Samples were stained and sorted in pairs, with one healthy donor and one patient per experiment, so that batch effects were minimized. Reading the germline V gene gives CDR1 SQVTM and CDR2 ANQGSEA. A distance of 17 bases separates the germline ends of V and J, which lose 4 bases and 4 bases respectively. There are 15 amino acids in the CDR3, from cysteine to phenylalanine inclusive. The DNA shown is the 45-base CDR3, in frame from base 1. The High Capacity cDNA Reverse Transcription Kit was used to reverse transcribe all of the isolated RNA, meaning that expressed TCRB transcripts were what got sequenced. Deep immunoSEQ sequencing was applied to naive, central memory and regulatory T cell samples, giving an average of approximately 3.8 million total reads per sample. Sorted cells were lysed in RLT buffer and RNA was extracted with DNase-treated RNeasy Micro or Mini kits, depending on cell number. To prevent cross-contamination, each cell subset was processed individually, whereas patient and healthy donor samples were processed jointly. TCRB sequences were amplified from cDNA with the immunoSEQ multiplex PCR, producing 87-bp fragments spanning the CDR3 region. Sequencing of the amplicons was done on the Illumina HiSeq platform. Regarding the original processing steps: PCR bias was corrected computationally using synthetic template baselines, and reads within Hamming distance 2 were collapsed, with unmergeable singletons discarded. Reads were aligned to IMGT to assign V, D and J genes, CDR3 length, and insertions or deletions at six rearrangement sites. Within each subset, clonotype counts were normalized to the number of sorted cells before true diversity and Gini coefficients were calculated with the tcR R package. The overlap coefficient, calculated on TCRB nucleotide sequences, was used to quantify repertoire sharing. Out-of-frame TCRB sequences from naive cells were analyzed to stand in for the pre-selection repertoire. Here the immuneACCESS table is served through TCRdb, limited to in-frame sequences with V and J called. Missing clones are a known gap in these copies; in checked studies unresolved V genes cover under half, and the rest lacks a known reason. From that table come the V and J calls and clone size; the DNA was used to work out D and trimming. The sample table shows hundreds of thousands of clones, and 15% are seen once. The top ten clonotypes cover around 0.015% of the sample.

The TCR sequence derives from a young man with type 1 diabetes. The specimen sequenced was naive CD4+ T cells from blood. According to the study, the label for this sample's cell subset or site signals: true naive CD4+ T cells. This sequence uses TRBV29-1 and TRBJ1-3; no confident D gene assignment can be made. At the DNA level, the sequence is TGCAGCGTTGGGGTCCCGCGGAGACCCGGAAACACCATATATTTT. Its protein reads: CSVGVPRRPGNTIYF. The CDR3 plus the reference TRBV29-1 and TRBJ1-3 genes for the other parts give the full variable domain: SAVISQKPSRDICQRGTSLTIQCQVDSQVTMMFWYRQQPGQSLTLIATANQGSEATYESGFVIDKFPISRPNLTFSTLTVSNMSPEDSSIYLCSVGVPRRPGNTIYFGEGSWLTVV.